The 24 T cell receptor beta chains listed next were all sequenced from one sample in a study of T-cell reconstitution after alpha-beta-depleted transplantation in children. Preparation of the TCRbeta library was carried out with unique molecular identifiers. TCRdb re-analysed the PCR reads in MiXCR, keeping a single row per CDR3 protein. This sample has over 90,000 distinct CDR3 sequences, with 6% to 9% found just once. Specimen: PBMCs, collected before TCRalphabeta/CD19-depleted stem cell transplant. The source of these receptors is a boy younger than 10 with acute lymphoblastic leukemia, due to receive a stem cell transplant.

The sample holds many counts of this clonotype. The V call is TRBV5-6, the J call TRBJ2-1, with D maybe TRBD2 (6 bases). Germline V lookup: CDR1 SGHDT, CDR2 YYEEEE. With 4 bases removed from V and 2 bases from J, the gap between germline ends came to 13 bases. CDR3 size: 15 residues. The chain's CDR3 is CASSTRAGTYNEQFF. The CDR3 DNA reads TGTGCCAGCAGCACGAGGGCGGGGACCTACAATGAGCAGTTCTTC.

This clonotype has a count of ten or more. V and J are TRBV3-1 and TRBJ1-1, with a possible D match to TRBD1 (5 bases). V was clipped by 6 bases and J by 4 bases, with 12 bases between them. CDR1 is LGHDT, CDR2 YNNKEL, per germline (reference sequence). The CDR3 runs to 13 residues. The CDR3 DNA reads as TGTGCCAGCAGTTCCGGGGGTGTCACTGAAGCTTTCTTT. Amino acids: CASSSGGVTEAFF.

This clonotype was recorded at least ten times. J is TRBJ1-4 and V is TRBV5-5; D might be TRBD1 (5 bases). The CDR3 spans 13 residues. The germline V gene encodes CDR1 SGHKS and CDR2 YYEKEE (reference sequence). V lost 1 base and J lost 7, with 8 bases in between. The CDR3 protein is CASSLQGVEKLFF. The DNA of the CDR3 is TGTGCCAGCAGCTTGCAGGGAGTTGAAAAACTGTTTTTT. The full variable domain, its missing parts supplied by reference TRBV5-5 and TRBJ1-4, is DAGVTQSPTHLIKTRGQQVTLRCSPISGHKSVSWYQQVLGQGPQFIFQYYEKEERGRGNFPDRFSARQFPNYSSELNVNALLLGDSALYLCASSLQGVEKLFFGSGTQLSVL.

This clonotype occurred many times. The V and J genes are TRBV20-1 and TRBJ2-3; 7 bases map to TRBD1. The CDR3 length is 11 residues. V lost 6 bases to trimming and J lost 5 bases; unmatched junction nucleotides: 2. The germline V gene has CDR1 DFQATT and CDR2 SNEGSKA (reference sequence). CDR3 sequence reads: CSAQGEDTQYF. DNA for the CDR3: TGCAGTGCCCAGGGGGAAGATACGCAGTATTTT.

V is TRBV3-1 and J is TRBJ2-2, with D perhaps matching TRBD1 (5 bases). This CDR3 has 19 residues. CDR1 is LGHDT, CDR2 YNNKEL, per germline (reference sequence). Trimming cost V 10 bases and J 0 bases, with 27 bases left between them. The CDR3 region is CATTQGAANLFANTGELFF. The CDR3 DNA follows: TGTGCCACCACCCAAGGGGCTGCTAACCTTTTCGCGAACACCGGGGAGCTGTTTTTT. The whole variable domain, remainder taken from reference TRBV3-1 and TRBJ2-2, is DTAVSQTPKYLVTQMGNDKSIKCEQNLGHDTMYWYKQDSKKFLKIMFSYNNKELIINETVPNRFSPKSPDKAHLNLHINSLELGDSAVYFCATTQGAANLFANTGELFFGEGSRLTVL.

This clonotype showed up just a few times. The chain combines TRBV7-8 with TRBJ1-3; D is ambiguous. This CDR3 has 14 residues. V lost 1 base to trimming and J lost 2 bases, with 6 bases between them. The germline gives CDR1 SGHVS, CDR2 FQNEAQ. The CDR3 sequence is CASSLGGTGNTIYF. Written as DNA, the CDR3 is TGTGCCAGCAGCTTAGGGGGTACTGGAAACACCATATATTTT. Full variable domain (outside the CDR3, taken from reference TRBV7-8 and TRBJ1-3): GAGVSQSPRYKVAKRGQDVALRCDPISGHVSLFWYQQALGQGPEFLTYFQNEAQLDKSGLPSDRFFAERPEGSVSTLKIQRTQQEDSAVYLCASSLGGTGNTIYFGEGSWLTVV.

This clonotype has ten or more counts. In DNA form, the CDR3 reads TGCGCCAGCAGCTCGGACAGCGGTCAGGGCTACACCTTC. Amino acids: CASSSDSGQGYTF. The chain links TRBV5-1 to TRBJ1-2; D perhaps matches TRBD1 (6 bases). CDR1 SGHRS and CDR2 YFSETQ come from the germline V gene. The CDR3 covers 13 residues. Deletions cut 3 bases from V and 8 bases from J, with 14 bases between. Full variable domain (missing parts from reference TRBV5-1 and TRBJ1-2): KAGVTQTPRYLIKTRGQQVTLSCSPISGHRSVSWYQQTPGQGLQFLFEYFSETQRNKGNFPGRFSGRQFSNSRSEMNVSTLELGDSALYLCASSSDSGQGYTFGSGTRLTVV.

V is TRBV29-1 and J is TRBJ1-1, with D maybe TRBD1 (6 bases). Trimming took 4 bases from V and 1 from J, leaving 13 bases between them. Germline CDR1 and CDR2: SQVTM and ANQGSEA. The CDR3 loop spans 14 amino acids. The CDR3 bases are TGCAGCGTTGGAGAAGGGGGGTGGAACACTGAAGCTTTCTTT. This codes for CSVGEGGWNTEAFF.

This clonotype has only one observation. This sequence joins TRBV5-1 and TRBJ1-6; 9 bases line up with TRBD1. CDR1 is SGHRS, CDR2 YFSETQ, per germline. V trimming: 0 bases; J trimming: 14 bases; junction bases outside the gene matches: 6. CDR3 length: 14 residues. The CDR3 nucleotides are TGCGCCAGCAGCTTGGTGACAGGGGGAAGATCCCTCCACTTT. This sequence encodes CASSLVTGGRSLHF.

This clonotype was observed many times. This sequence joins TRBV6-4 and TRBJ1-2; D is possibly TRBD1 (6 bases). CDR1 is MRHNA and CDR2 is SNTAGT in the germline V gene. The CDR3 contains 13 residues. With 5 bases removed from V and 2 bases from J, the gap between germline ends came to 9 bases. Here the CDR3 reads CASSPDRNYGYTF. The CDR3, as DNA: TGTGCCAGCAGTCCCGACAGGAACTATGGCTACACCTTC.

Concerning this clonotype: The junction and the germline gene differ at one end; a read error may be behind it. This chain connects TRBV12-3 or TRBV12-4 to TRBJ1-3; D remains unclear. This CDR3 is built from 14 residues. The CDR3 DNA sequence: TGTGCCAGCAGTTTAAGAAATACTGGAAGCACCATATATTTT. It encodes CASSLRNTGSTIYF.

This clonotype came up many times. The chain carries TRBV11-2 and TRBJ2-7; the match to TRBD1 covers 7 bases. Germline V CDR1 and CDR2: SGHAT, FQNNGV. V lost 3 bases and J lost 12; bases outside the gene matches: 8. The CDR3 loop spans 12 amino acids. The CDR3 is CASSFDRDSGYF. In DNA, the CDR3 is TGTGCCAGCAGCTTTGACCGGGACAGCGGGTACTTC.

This clonotype was counted ten times or more. The chain has TRBV7-2 and TRBJ2-5, with TRBD2 identical over 12 bases. Germline assignment: CDR1 SGHTA and CDR2 FQGNSA. This CDR3 is 16 amino acids long. The trim removed 2 bases at V and 4 bases at J, leaving 5 bases unmatched. CDR3: CASSLLLAGGSETQYF. The CDR3 region has the DNA TGTGCCAGCAGCTTACTACTAGCGGGGGGATCAGAGACCCAGTACTTC.

In its sample, this clonotype ranks as medium-sized (0.01 to 0.1%). The chain recombines TRBV2 with TRBJ2-5; D is unclear. V lost 2 bases and J lost 1, with 8 bases in between. The CDR3 totals 14 residues. CDR1 and CDR2 (germline): SNHLY, FYNNEI. The CDR3 sequence is CASSEPLAQETQYF. DNA of the CDR3: TGTGCCAGCAGTGAACCGTTAGCCCAAGAGACCCAGTACTTC.

This clonotype was observed at least ten times. V usage is TRBV20-1 and J usage is TRBJ1-5, with D perhaps matching TRBD1 (6 bases). Trimming took 5 bases from V and 3 from J, leaving 11 bases between them. The germline CDR1 and CDR2 sequences are DFQATT and SNEGSKA (reference sequence). CDR3 size: 13 residues. The CDR3 DNA sequence: TGCAGTGCTCGGGGACATAACAATCAGCCCCAGCATTTT. Translation: CSARGHNNQPQHF.

The DNA for the CDR3 is TGTGCCAGCAGCTCGAAAGGGGCTCCCAGCTCCTACGAGCAGTACTTC. It codes for CASSSKGAPSSYEQYF. The gene calls are TRBV7-2 and TRBJ2-7; the D gene is possibly TRBD1 (5 bases). Per germline, CDR1 SGHTA and CDR2 FQGNSA. Between the trimmed V and J ends, which lost 4 bases and 0 bases, there was a span of 16 bases. This CDR3 has 16 amino acids.

This clonotype was seen only a few times. This chain links TRBV18 with TRBJ2-7; either TRBD1 or TRBD2 may fit D (5 bases each). Per the germline V gene, CDR1 is KGHSH and CDR2 is LQKENI. This CDR3 is built from 14 residues. The V end lost 3 bases, the J end lost 6 bases, and 15 bases lay between the germline ends. Written as DNA, the CDR3 is TGTGCCAGCTCACCGAGGGGCTCCTTGGGCGAGCAGTACTTC. Its translation: CASSPRGSLGEQYF.

The chain is built from TRBV20-1 and TRBJ1-1; D unresolved. Germline V gene sequence: CDR1 DFQATT, CDR2 SNEGSKA (reference sequence). V was shortened by 2 bases and J by 3 bases, with 16 bases between the two germline ends. The CDR3 length is 15 residues. The CDR3 sequence is CSARSIVGWHTEAFF. The CDR3 nucleotides read TGCAGTGCTAGATCGATAGTCGGGTGGCACACTGAAGCTTTCTTT.

The table lists this clonotype with many counts. This sequence joins TRBV12-3 or TRBV12-4 and TRBJ1-1; 7 positions match TRBD1. V lost 5 bases, J lost 4 bases, and 7 bases stayed unmatched. This CDR3 contains 14 residues. CDR3 coding DNA: TGTGCCAGCAGTCTGGGACAGTTGATCACTGAAGCTTTCTTT. This codes for CASSLGQLITEAFF.

The CDR3 DNA reads as TGTGCCAGCAGCCGGACAGGGGCTGGAAACACCATATATTTT. It translates to CASSRTGAGNTIYF. The J gene is TRBJ1-3, the V gene TRBV6-1; 9 bases agree with TRBD1. J lost 2 bases, V lost 6 bases, and 2 bases had no gene match. This CDR3 comprises 14 residues. Germline V gene lookup returns CDR1 MNHNS and CDR2 SASEGT.

This clonotype was detected many times. The chain is built from TRBV6-4 and TRBJ2-1, with D hard to call. V lost 3 bases to trimming and J lost 0 bases, with 9 bases between them. Germline V gene data show CDR1 as MRHNA and CDR2 as SNTAGT. This CDR3 region has 15 residues. The CDR3 sequence: CASSDRPSSYNEQFF. CDR3 nucleotides: TGTGCCAGCAGTGATAGGCCGAGCTCCTACAATGAGCAGTTCTTC.

CDR3 in amino acids: CASSSRTGVNNEQFF. In DNA, the CDR3 is TGTGCCAGCAGTTCCCGGACAGGGGTCAACAATGAGCAGTTCTTC. This chain connects TRBV27 to TRBJ2-1, with 9 bases aligning to TRBD1. V was pared by 4 bases and J by 5 bases, with 6 bases of the junction left unmatched. This CDR3 has 15 amino acids. CDR1 is MNHEY, CDR2 SMNVEV, per germline (reference sequence).

This clonotype has at least ten counts. This chain uses TRBV12-3 or TRBV12-4 with TRBJ1-2; D uncertain. Trimming left V 6 bases short and J 0 bases short, with 11 bases between. The CDR3 is 14 amino acids. The CDR3 DNA reads TGTGCCAGCAGACCGGTTGGGTCTAACTATGGCTACACCTTC. It translates to CASRPVGSNYGYTF.

The table lists this clonotype with a few counts. CDR3 sequence reads: CASSMGTGRSDKQYF. The CDR3 nucleotides read TGTGCCAGTAGTATGGGGACAGGGCGGTCGGATAAGCAGTACTTC. The chain recombines TRBV19 with TRBJ2-7, with 9 positions matching TRBD1. CDR3 length equals 15 residues. J was trimmed by 8 bases and V by 3 bases; bases with no gene match: 11. Germline CDR1 is LNHDA and CDR2 is SQIVND (reference sequence).